This TCR beta chain was captured in a study of blood T cell repertoires in COVID-19. At the level of the study: Italy, Spain and the United States were the sources of the convalescent and acute COVID-19 samples. PBMCs, B-cell-depleted T cells, or T cells provided the cDNA or gDNA that made up the material.

Authors' analysis steps: Nucleated cell counts were estimated from reference gene primer amplification. Sequencing was performed with immunoSEQ multiplex PCR; in TCRdb, only in-frame clones are kept and a portion is missing. V and J calls and clone size are copied from that table; D and trimming were computed from the DNA. The repertoire holds about 190,000 clones, with 70% to 90% as singletons. Sequenced: peripheral blood. This receptor was identified in a man aged 25 to 40 with acute or convalescent COVID-19.

CDR3 sequence (DNA): TGTGCCAGCAGTTACAGCTCAGGACAGGGCAACACCGGGGAGCTGTTTTTT. Translated, it gives CASSYSSGQGNTGELFF. The rearrangement links TRBV28 to TRBJ2-2, with TRBD1 matching over 8 bases. The trim removed 4 bases at V and 2 bases at J, leaving 9 bases unmatched. Germline V gene data show CDR1 as MDHEN and CDR2 as SYDVKM. The CDR3 is 17 residues long.